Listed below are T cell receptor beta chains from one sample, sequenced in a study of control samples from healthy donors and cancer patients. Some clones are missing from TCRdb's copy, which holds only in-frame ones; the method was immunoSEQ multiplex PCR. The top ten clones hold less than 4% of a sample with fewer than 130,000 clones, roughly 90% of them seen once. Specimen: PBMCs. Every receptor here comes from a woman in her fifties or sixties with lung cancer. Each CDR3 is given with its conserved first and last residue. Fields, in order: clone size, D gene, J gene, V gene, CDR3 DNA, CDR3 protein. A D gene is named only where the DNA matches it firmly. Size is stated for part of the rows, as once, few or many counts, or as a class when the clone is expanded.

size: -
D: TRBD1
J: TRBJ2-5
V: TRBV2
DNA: TGTGCCAGCAGCTTGGGACAGACCCTAGGAGAGACCCAGTACTTC
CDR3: CASSLGQTLGETQYF

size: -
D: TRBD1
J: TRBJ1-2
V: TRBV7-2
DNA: TGTGCCAGCAGCTTGAGACTTTTAGGGGGCGCGACTAACTATGGCTACACCTTC
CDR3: CASSLRLLGGATNYGYTF

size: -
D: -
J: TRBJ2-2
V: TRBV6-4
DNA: TGTGCCAGCACTCGGGACACCAACACCGGGGAGCTGTTTTTT
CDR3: CASTRDTNTGELFF

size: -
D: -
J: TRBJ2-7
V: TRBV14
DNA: TGTGCCAGCAGCCAAGATAGTGTCTCTTATTACGAGCAGTACTTC
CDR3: CASSQDSVSYYEQYF

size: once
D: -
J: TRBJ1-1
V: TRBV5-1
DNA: TGCGCCAGCAGCCGGGACGGGTTGAACACTGAAGCTTTCTTT
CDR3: CASSRDGLNTEAFF

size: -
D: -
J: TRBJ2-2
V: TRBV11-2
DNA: TGTGCCAGCAGCTTAGGAGGAGGGTCCACCGGGGAGCTGTTTTTT
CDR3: CASSLGGGSTGELFF

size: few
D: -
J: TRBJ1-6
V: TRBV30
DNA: TGTGCCTGGGGGAGGGGGGGTCGGAATTCACCCCTCCACTTT
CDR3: CAWGRGGRNSPLHF

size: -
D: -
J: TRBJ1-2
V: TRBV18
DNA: TGTGCCAGCTCCCCACGTCGGACAGAAAAAGACTATGGCTACACCTTC
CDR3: CASSPRRTEKDYGYTF

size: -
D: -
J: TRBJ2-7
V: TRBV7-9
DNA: TGTGCCAGCAGCTTAGAGCTTACCTACGAGCAGTACTTC
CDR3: CASSLELTYEQYF

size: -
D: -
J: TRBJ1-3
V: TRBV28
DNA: TGTGCTACAAAAACGGGACCGACCTCTGGAAACACCATATATTTT
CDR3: CATKTGPTSGNTIYF

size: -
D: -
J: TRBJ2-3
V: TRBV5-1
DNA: TGCGCCAGCAGAGGAGGGGCCACAGATACGCAGTATTTT
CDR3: CASRGGATDTQYF

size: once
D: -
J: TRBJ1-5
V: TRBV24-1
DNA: TGTGCCACCAGTGATTCCGGGGAGCATCAGCCCCAGCATTTT
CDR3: CATSDSGEHQPQHF

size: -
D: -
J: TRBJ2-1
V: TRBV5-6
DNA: TGTGCCAGCGGGAACCCCTACAATGAGCAGTTCTTC
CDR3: CASGNPYNEQFF

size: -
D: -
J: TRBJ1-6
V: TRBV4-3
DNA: TGCGCCAGCAGCCAAGATCGGCAGGGGAGTTCACCCCTCCACTTT
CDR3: CASSQDRQGSSPLHF

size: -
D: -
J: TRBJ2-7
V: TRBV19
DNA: TGTGCCAGTAGTTTCACCCAGGGATACGAGCAGTACTTC
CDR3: CASSFTQGYEQYF

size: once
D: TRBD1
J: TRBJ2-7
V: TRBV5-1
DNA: TGCGCCAGCAGCCCCCAACAGGGGGCAGGGGAGCAGTACTTC
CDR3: CASSPQQGAGEQYF

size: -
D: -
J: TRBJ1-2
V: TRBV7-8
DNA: TGTGCCAGCAGCTTTGGGGGGATCAGCTATGGCTACACCTTC
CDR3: CASSFGGISYGYTF

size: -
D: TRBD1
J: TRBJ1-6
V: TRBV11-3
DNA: TGTGCCAGCAGCTTGGACAGGGGCAATTCACCCCTCCACTTT
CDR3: CASSLDRGNSPLHF

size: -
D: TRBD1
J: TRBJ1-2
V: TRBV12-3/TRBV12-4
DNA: TGTGCCAGCAGCCAGGGGGCCTGGGGCTACACCTTC
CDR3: CASSQGAWGYTF

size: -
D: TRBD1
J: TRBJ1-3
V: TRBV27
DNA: TGTGCCAGCAGTCGAGACAGGGAGGGAGGAAACACCATATATTTT
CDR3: CASSRDREGGNTIYF

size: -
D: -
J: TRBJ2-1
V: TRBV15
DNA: TGTGCCACCAGCAGAGATCCCGGGACTTCCTACAATGAGCAGTTCTTC
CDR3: CATSRDPGTSYNEQFF

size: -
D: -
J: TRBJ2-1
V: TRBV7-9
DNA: TGTGCCAGCAGCTCGACGGTGAGCTCCTACAATGAGCAGTTCTTC
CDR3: CASSSTVSSYNEQFF

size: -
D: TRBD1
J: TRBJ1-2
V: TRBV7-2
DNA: TGTGCCAGCAGCTCCCGGGGGGGACAGGCCTATGGCTACACCTTC
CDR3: CASSSRGGQAYGYTF

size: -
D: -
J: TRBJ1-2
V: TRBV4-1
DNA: TGCGCCAGCAGCCCGGGCCCTACGGGACATAACTATGGCTACACCTTC
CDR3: CASSPGPTGHNYGYTF

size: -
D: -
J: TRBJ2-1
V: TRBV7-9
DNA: TGTGCCAGCAGCGGGAGCTACAATGAGCAGTTCTTC
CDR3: CASSGSYNEQFF

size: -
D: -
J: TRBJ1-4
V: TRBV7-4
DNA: TGTGCCAGCAGCTCCGTCCTGGAAGAACATGAAATTAATGAAAAACTGTTTTTT
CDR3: CASSSVLEEHEINEKLFF

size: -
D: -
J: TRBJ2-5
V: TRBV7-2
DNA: TGTGCCAGCAGCTTAGTTGGGATTATTCAAGAGACCCAGTACTTC
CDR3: CASSLVGIIQETQYF

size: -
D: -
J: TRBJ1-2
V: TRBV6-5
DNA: TGTGCCAGCAGTTACGGACAGATAGCGGGCGGCTACACCTTC
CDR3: CASSYGQIAGGYTF

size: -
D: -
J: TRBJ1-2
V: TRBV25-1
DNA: TGTGCCAGCAGTGTCACAGCCGACTATGGCTACACCTTC
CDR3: CASSVTADYGYTF

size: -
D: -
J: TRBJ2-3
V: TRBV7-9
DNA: TGTGCCAGCAGCCCCTTGGGGACGGGCACAGATACGCAGTATTTT
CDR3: CASSPLGTGTDTQYF

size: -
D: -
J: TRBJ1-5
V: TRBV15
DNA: TGTGCCACCAGCAGAGCGTCAGGGTATGATCAGCCCCAGCATTTT
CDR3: CATSRASGYDQPQHF

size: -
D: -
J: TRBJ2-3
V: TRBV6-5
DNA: TGTGCCAGCAGCCCGACGGATTTTTACACAGATACGCAGTATTTT
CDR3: CASSPTDFYTDTQYF

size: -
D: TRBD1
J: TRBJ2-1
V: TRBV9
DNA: TGTGCCAGCAGCGAGGGACAGATCTCCTACAATGAGCAGTTCTTC
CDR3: CASSEGQISYNEQFF

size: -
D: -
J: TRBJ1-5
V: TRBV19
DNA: TGTGCCAGTACCTTGGAAGGGAGCAATCAGCCCCAGCATTTT
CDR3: CASTLEGSNQPQHF

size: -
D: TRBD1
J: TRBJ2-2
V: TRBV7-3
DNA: TGTGCCAGCAGCTTCCCACAGGGGAAATGGACCGGGGAGCTGTTTTTT
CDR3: CASSFPQGKWTGELFF

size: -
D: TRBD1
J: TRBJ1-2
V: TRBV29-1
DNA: TGCAGCGTTGCCATGGACAGGGGCTATGGCTACACCTTC
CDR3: CSVAMDRGYGYTF

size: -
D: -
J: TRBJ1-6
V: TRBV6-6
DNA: TGTGCCAGCAGTCCTAGTAATTCACCCCTCCACTTT
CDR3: CASSPSNSPLHF

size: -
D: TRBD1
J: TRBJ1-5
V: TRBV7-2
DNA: TGTGCCAGCAGCTCCGGGACAGGGGGGAGCCAGCCCCAGCATTTT
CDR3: CASSSGTGGSQPQHF

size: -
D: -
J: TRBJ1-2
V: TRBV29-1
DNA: TGCAGCGGTGGACAGTCCTATGGCTACACCTTC
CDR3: CSGGQSYGYTF

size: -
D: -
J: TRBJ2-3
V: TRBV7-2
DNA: TGTGCCAGCAGCTTCCGGGGCACAGATACGCAGTATTTT
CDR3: CASSFRGTDTQYF

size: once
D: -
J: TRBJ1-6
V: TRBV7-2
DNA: TGTGCCAGCAGCAGGGATTCACCCCTCCACTTT
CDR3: CASSRDSPLHF

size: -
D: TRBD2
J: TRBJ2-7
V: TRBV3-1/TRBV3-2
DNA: TGTGCCAGCAGCCCGATTGGGGGAGGGTCCTACGAGCAGTACTTC
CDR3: CASSPIGGGSYEQYF

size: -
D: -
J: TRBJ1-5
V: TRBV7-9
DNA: TGTGCCAGCAGCCGGCCAGAGGACGAGAAAAGGCATAGCAATCAGCCCCAGCATTTT
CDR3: CASSRPEDEKRHSNQPQHF

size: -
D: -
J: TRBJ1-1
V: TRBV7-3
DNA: TGTGCCAGCAGCTCGACAGGCTACACTGAAGCTTTCTTT
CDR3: CASSSTGYTEAFF

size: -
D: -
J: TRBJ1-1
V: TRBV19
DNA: TGTGCCAGTAGTATAGGAGGCGGGAACACTGAAGCTTTCTTT
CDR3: CASSIGGGNTEAFF

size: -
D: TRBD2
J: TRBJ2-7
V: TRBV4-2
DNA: TGTGCCAGCAGCCAAGAGGGGACTAGCGCAACCTACGAGCAGTACTTC
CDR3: CASSQEGTSATYEQYF

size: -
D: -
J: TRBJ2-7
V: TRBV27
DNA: TGTGCCAGCAGTTTATGGGCCAACGAGCAGTACTTC
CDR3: CASSLWANEQYF

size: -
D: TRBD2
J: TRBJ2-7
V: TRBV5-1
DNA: TGCGCCAGCAGCTTGGGTGTCGCGGGAGTTAACGAGCAGTACTTC
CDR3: CASSLGVAGVNEQYF

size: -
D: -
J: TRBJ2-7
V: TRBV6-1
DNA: TGTGCCAGCAGTGAGGTTTCTTGGACGACCTACGAGCAGTACTTC
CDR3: CASSEVSWTTYEQYF

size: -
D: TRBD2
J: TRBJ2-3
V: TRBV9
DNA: TGTGCCAGCAGCTGGACTAGCGGCCCCGCCACAGATACGCAGTATTTT
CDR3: CASSWTSGPATDTQYF

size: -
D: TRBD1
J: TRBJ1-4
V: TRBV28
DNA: TGTGCCAGCAGCCCGGACAGGGGGCATGAAAAACTGTTTTTT
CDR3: CASSPDRGHEKLFF